This record concerns one T cell receptor (beta chain) sequence. The antigen is undetermined. The sample belongs to a study of vaccination effects on CD4 cells after COVID-19. Sequenced by immunoSEQ multiplex PCR; TCRdb stores in-frame clones only, minus some. The sample holds about 46,000 clones; around 74% are singletons and the top ten take about 16%. With the ViraFEST assay, the study expanded antigen-specific CD4+ T cells using viral peptide pools, then sequenced them. Investigators separated out CD4+ T cells once around 9 days of culture had passed. Every participant took two doses of the BNT162b2 or mRNA-1273 vaccine. The sequenced sample was CD4+ T cells from PBMCs cultured with HCoV-OC43 spike peptides, obtained after COVID-19 vaccination. Sample subset: HCoV-OC43 spike overlapping peptide pool stimulation. This TCR came from a human donor who received a COVID-19 vaccine.

The CDR3 loop is CSVVRGGQGSTEAFF. In DNA form, the CDR3 reads TGCAGCGTTGTACGAGGGGGACAGGGATCAACTGAAGCTTTCTTT. The V gene is TRBV29-1, the J gene TRBJ1-1; the match to TRBD1 covers 9 bases. J was trimmed by 5 bases and V by 4 bases; bases with no gene match: 11. The germline CDR1 and CDR2 sequences are SQVTM and ANQGSEA. This CDR3 has 15 residues.